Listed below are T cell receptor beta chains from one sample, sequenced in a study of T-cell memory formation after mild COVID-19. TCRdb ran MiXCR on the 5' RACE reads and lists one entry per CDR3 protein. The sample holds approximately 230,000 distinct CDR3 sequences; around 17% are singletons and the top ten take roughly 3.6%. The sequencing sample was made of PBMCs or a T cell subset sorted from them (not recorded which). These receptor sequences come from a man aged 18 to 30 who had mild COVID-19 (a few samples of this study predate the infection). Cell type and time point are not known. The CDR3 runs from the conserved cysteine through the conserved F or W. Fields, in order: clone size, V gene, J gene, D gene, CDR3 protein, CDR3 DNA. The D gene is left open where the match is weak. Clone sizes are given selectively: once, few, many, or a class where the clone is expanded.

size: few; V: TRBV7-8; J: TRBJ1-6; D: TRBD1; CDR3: CASSLGQLPRAYNSPLHF; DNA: TGTGCCAGCAGCCTGGGACAGCTACCACGCGCCTATAATTCACCCCTCCACTTT
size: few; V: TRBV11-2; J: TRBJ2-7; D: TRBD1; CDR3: CASSLRQGWSSYEQYF; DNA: TGTGCCAGCAGCTTACGACAGGGATGGAGCTCCTACGAGCAGTACTTC
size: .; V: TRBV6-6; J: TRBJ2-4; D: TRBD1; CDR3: CASRLQGARQYF; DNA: TGTGCCAGCAGATTACAGGGGGCGCGGCAGTACTTC
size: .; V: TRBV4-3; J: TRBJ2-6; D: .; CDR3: CASSQRWAGANVLTF; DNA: TGCGCCAGCAGCCAACGATGGGCGGGGGCCAACGTCCTGACTTTC
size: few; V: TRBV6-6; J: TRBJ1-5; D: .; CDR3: CASSYSTKNQPQHF; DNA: TGTGCCAGCAGTTACTCGACAAAAAATCAGCCCCAGCATTTT
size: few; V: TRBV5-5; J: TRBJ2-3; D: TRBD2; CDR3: CASSPFLTSGGPDTQYF; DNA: TGTGCCAGCAGCCCCTTCCTGACTAGCGGGGGCCCAGATACGCAGTATTTT
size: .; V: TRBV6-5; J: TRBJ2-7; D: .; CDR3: CASSTPQGPSYEQYF; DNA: TGTGCCAGCAGTACCCCACAGGGACCCTCCTACGAGCAGTACTTC
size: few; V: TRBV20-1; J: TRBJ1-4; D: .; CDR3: CSAAAVLNEKLFF; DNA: TGCAGTGCTGCCGCGGTTCTTAATGAAAAACTGTTTTTT
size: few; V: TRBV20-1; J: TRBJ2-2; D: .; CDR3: CSANLDRNTGELFF; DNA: TGCAGTGCCAACCTCGACAGGAACACCGGGGAGCTGTTTTTT
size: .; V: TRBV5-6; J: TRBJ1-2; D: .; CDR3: CASSRRTPEWTF; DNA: TGTGCCAGCAGCAGAAGGACTCCCGAATGGACCTTC
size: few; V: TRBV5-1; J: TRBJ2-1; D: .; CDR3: CASSLVVTGRNYNEQFF; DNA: TGCGCCAGCAGCTTGGTCGTGACGGGACGCAATTACAATGAGCAGTTCTTC
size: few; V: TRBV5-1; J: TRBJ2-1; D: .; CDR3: CASSPLSHEQFF; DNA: TGCGCCAGCAGCCCCTTGAGCCATGAGCAGTTCTTC
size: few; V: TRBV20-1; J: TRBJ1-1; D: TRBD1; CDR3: CSATGQGTEAFF; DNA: TGCAGTGCTACCGGACAGGGAACTGAAGCTTTCTTT
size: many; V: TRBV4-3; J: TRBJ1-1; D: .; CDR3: CASSQVRHRVSEAFF; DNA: TGCGCCAGCAGCCAAGTCCGGCACCGCGTATCTGAAGCTTTCTTT
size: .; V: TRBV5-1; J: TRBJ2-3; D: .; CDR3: CASSLGTVTDTQYF; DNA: TGCGCCAGCAGCTTGGGGACGGTCACAGATACGCAGTATTTT